The 13 T cell receptor beta chains presented below share a single source sample, sequenced in a study of T cell changes during pregnancy in multiple sclerosis (dated by TCRdb to between 2018 and 2021). The library was built by means of the immunoSEQ multiplex PCR assay. Imported from immuneACCESS, the table was reduced by TCRdb to in-frame sequences with V and J called. These copies leave out some clones; in studies compared against another copy, an unresolved V gene accounts for under half, and the cause of the remainder is not known. The sample table shows fewer than 50,000 clones, and approximately 94% are seen once. Roughly 5.4% of the sample rests with the top ten. The material was CD8+ T cells from peripheral blood mononuclear cells, obtained before pregnancy. Source of these receptors: a female donor with multiple sclerosis, enrolled in a pregnancy study.

The gene calls are TRBV27 and TRBJ2-6, with a weak D call TRBD1 (5 bases). The CDR3 is made up of 15 amino acids. Germline V gene lookup returns CDR1 MNHEY and CDR2 SMNVEV (reference sequence). V was shortened by 0 bases and J by 2 bases, with 5 bases between the two germline ends. For the CDR3, the DNA is TGTGCCAGCAGTTTATCAGGGGCTGGGGCCAACGTCCTGACTTTC. Its translation is CASSLSGAGANVLTF.

J is TRBJ2-7 and V is TRBV29-1; TRBD2 matches 7 bases. Germline V gives CDR1 SQVTM, CDR2 ANQGSEA. V dropped 1 base and J dropped 3; count of bases not matched to a gene: 6. The CDR3 has 14 amino acids. In nucleotides, the CDR3 is TGCAGCGTTGAAGTGGGAGGGGCCGACTACGAGCAGTACTTC. This translates into CSVEVGGADYEQYF.

CDR3 sequence: CASSAVLSEQFF. DNA for the CDR3: TGTGCCAGCAGTGCCGTATTGAGTGAGCAGTTCTTC. This sequence joins TRBV27 and TRBJ2-1, with D unresolved. V lost 5 bases and J lost 9, with 11 bases in between. Germline-derived CDR1 and CDR2 are MNHEY and SMNVEV (reference sequence). There are 12 residues in the CDR3.

The V call is TRBV10-3, the J call TRBJ2-7, with 7 bases aligning to TRBD2. The CDR3 has 14 residues. J gave up 3 bases and V 6 bases, and 8 bases lay outside the gene matches. The germline CDR1 and CDR2 sequences are ENHRY and SYGVKD. The DNA for the CDR3 is TGTGCCATCAGCGCCGGGGAGGGCTTCTACGAGCAGTACTTC. Its protein product is CAISAGEGFYEQYF.

V usage is TRBV19 and J usage is TRBJ1-1; D might be TRBD1 (5 bases). Trimming cost V 3 bases and J 1 base, with 9 bases left between them. There are 14 residues in the CDR3. CDR1 and CDR2 from the germline V gene are LNHDA and SQIVND (reference sequence). The CDR3 DNA is TGTGCCAGTAGTATCGGCGGGGGGAACACTGAAGCTTTCTTT. Translated, it gives CASSIGGGNTEAFF.

This clone came up once. The chain is built from TRBV7-6 and TRBJ2-1; 13 bases are shared with TRBD2. CDR3 size: 16 residues. J gave up 3 bases and V 1 base, and 0 bases lay outside the gene matches. In germline, CDR1 is SGHVS, CDR2 FNYEAQ. Here the CDR3 reads CASSLGTSGSYNEQFF. The CDR3 DNA is TGTGCCAGCAGCTTAGGGACTAGCGGGAGCTACAATGAGCAGTTCTTC.

The chain combines TRBV6-1 with TRBJ2-1; a weak D match, TRBD2 (5 bases). The CDR3 runs 12 residues. Trimming took off 5 bases at V and 6 bases at J, with 8 bases between the two ends. Germline-derived CDR1 and CDR2 are MNHNS and SASEGT. The CDR3: CASSLGSNEQFF. CDR3 bases: TGTGCCAGCAGTTTGGGGAGCAATGAGCAGTTCTTC.

This chain joins TRBV5-1 and TRBJ2-7; 11 bases map to TRBD2. The CDR3 has 16 amino acids. Germline V CDR1 and CDR2: SGHRS, YFSETQ. The V gene end was trimmed by 4 bases and the J gene end by 6 bases; junction bases not matched to a gene: 12. The CDR3 loop reads CASSGKLAGGGPEQYF. The CDR3 bases are TGCGCCAGCAGCGGGAAGCTAGCGGGAGGCGGTCCCGAGCAGTACTTC.

This chain links TRBV5-1 with TRBJ2-6; tentative D call: TRBD1 (5 bases). Germline assignment: CDR1 SGHRS and CDR2 YFSETQ. V was trimmed by 2 bases and J by 2 bases, leaving 8 bases between them. This CDR3 is built from 15 residues. The CDR3 spells CASSFRVTGANVLTF. As DNA, the CDR3 is TGCGCCAGCAGCTTCAGGGTAACTGGGGCCAACGTCCTGACTTTC. Full variable domain (rest looked up from reference TRBV5-1 and TRBJ2-6): KAGVTQTPRYLIKTRGQQVTLSCSPISGHRSVSWYQQTPGQGLQFLFEYFSETQRNKGNFPGRFSGRQFSNSRSEMNVSTLELGDSALYLCASSFRVTGANVLTFGAGSRLTVL.

The chain employs TRBV11-2 and TRBJ2-7, with D maybe TRBD2 (7 bases). Germline assignment: CDR1 SGHAT and CDR2 FQNNGV. The CDR3 extends over 14 amino acids. V lost 5 bases and J 4 bases, leaving 15 bases between the germline ends. CDR3 sequence reads: CASSLAERGYEQYF. Here the CDR3 DNA reads TGTGCCAGCAGCCTAGCGGAAAGGGGGTACGAGCAGTACTTC. Together with reference TRBV11-2 and TRBJ2-7, the CDR3 gives the full variable domain: EAGVAQSPRYKIIEKRQSVAFWCNPISGHATLYWYQQILGQGPKLLIQFQNNGVVDDSQLPKDRFSAERLKGVDSTLKIQPAKLEDSAVYLCASSLAERGYEQYFGPGTRLTVT.

V gene TRBV15 combines with J gene TRBJ2-6, with D perhaps TRBD2 (6 bases). Germline assignment: CDR1 LNHNV and CDR2 YYDKDF (reference sequence). Trimming removed 5 bases at V and 0 bases at J, with 14 bases between. This CDR3 contains 17 residues. DNA for the CDR3: TGTGCCACCAGCTCCGGGACTGGGGACTCTGGGGCCAACGTCCTGACTTTC. This codes for CATSSGTGDSGANVLTF.

The CDR3 is CASSLGTGLGSYNEQFF. The CDR3 nucleotides read TGTGCCAGCAGCTTAGGGACAGGGCTTGGCTCCTACAATGAGCAGTTCTTC. The chain uses TRBV7-8 and TRBJ2-1; the match to TRBD1 covers 8 bases. CDR3 size: 17 residues. After removal of 1 base from V and 0 bases from J, the junction contained 5 bases not matched to a gene. From germline, CDR1 is SGHVS and CDR2 FQNEAQ. Full variable domain (missing parts from reference TRBV7-8 and TRBJ2-1): GAGVSQSPRYKVAKRGQDVALRCDPISGHVSLFWYQQALGQGPEFLTYFQNEAQLDKSGLPSDRFFAERPEGSVSTLKIQRTQQEDSAVYLCASSLGTGLGSYNEQFFGPGTRLTVL.

This chain joins TRBV27 and TRBJ1-1, with D unclear. This CDR3 spans 14 amino acids. Deletions cut 3 bases from V and 1 base from J, with 9 bases between. CDR1 is MNHEY and CDR2 is SMNVEV in the germline V gene (reference sequence). The CDR3 loop reads CASSFGGGNTEAFF. The DNA for the CDR3 is TGTGCCAGCAGTTTCGGAGGAGGGAACACTGAAGCTTTCTTT.